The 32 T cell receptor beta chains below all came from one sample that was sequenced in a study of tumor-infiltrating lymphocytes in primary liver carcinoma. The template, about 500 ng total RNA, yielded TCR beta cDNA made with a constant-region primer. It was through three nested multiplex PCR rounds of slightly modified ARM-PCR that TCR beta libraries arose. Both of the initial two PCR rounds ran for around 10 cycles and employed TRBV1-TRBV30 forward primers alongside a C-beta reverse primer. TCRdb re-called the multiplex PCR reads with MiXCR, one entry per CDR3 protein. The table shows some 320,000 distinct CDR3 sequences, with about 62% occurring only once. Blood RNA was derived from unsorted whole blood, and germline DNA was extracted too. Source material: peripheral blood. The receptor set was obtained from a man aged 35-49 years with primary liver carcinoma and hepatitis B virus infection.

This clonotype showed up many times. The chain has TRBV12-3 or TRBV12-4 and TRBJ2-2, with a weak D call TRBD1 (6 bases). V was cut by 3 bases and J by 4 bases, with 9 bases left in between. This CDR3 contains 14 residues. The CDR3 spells CASSLNRVTGELFF. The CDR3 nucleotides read TGTGCCAGCAGTTTGAACAGGGTCACCGGGGAGCTGTTTTTT.

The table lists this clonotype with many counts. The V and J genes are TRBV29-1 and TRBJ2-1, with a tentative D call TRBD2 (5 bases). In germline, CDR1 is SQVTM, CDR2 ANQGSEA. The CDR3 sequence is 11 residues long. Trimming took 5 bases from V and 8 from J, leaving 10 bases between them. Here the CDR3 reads CSVPSQYEQFF. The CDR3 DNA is TGCAGCGTTCCTAGCCAGTATGAGCAGTTCTTC.

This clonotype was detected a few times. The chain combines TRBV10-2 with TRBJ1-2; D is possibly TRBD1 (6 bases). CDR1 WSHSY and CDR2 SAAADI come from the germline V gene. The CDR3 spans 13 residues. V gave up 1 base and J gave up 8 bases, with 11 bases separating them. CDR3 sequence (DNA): TGCGCCAGCAGTGAGTACGGGGGCTACGGCTACACCTTC. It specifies CASSEYGGYGYTF.

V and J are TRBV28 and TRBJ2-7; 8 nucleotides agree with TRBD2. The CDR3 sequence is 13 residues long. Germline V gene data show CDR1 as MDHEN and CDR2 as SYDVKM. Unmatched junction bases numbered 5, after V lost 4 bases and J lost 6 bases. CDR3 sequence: CASSSKLAVEQYF. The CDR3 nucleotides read TGTGCCAGCAGTTCGAAACTAGCGGTCGAGCAGTACTTC.

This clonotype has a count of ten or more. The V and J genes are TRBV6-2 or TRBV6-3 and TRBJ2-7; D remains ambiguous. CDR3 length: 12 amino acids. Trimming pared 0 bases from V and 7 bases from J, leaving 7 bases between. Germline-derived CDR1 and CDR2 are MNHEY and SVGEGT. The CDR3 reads CASSYSVKEQYF. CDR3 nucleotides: TGTGCCAGCAGTTACTCAGTTAAGGAGCAGTACTTC.

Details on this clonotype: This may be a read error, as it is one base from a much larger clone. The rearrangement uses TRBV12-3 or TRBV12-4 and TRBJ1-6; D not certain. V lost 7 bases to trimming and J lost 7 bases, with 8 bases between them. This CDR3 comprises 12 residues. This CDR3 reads CASTLGNSPLHF. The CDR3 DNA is TGTGCCAGCACCCTCGGGAATTCACCCCTCCACTTT.

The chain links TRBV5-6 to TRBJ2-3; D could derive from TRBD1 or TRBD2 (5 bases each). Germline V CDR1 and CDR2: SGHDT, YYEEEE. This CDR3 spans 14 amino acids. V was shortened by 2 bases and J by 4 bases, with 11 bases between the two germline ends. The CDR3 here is CASSFPRDADTQYF. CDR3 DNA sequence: TGTGCCAGCAGCTTCCCCAGGGACGCAGATACGCAGTATTTT. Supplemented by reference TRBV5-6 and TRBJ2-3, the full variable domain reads DAGVTQSPTHLIKTRGQQVTLRCSPKSGHDTVSWYQQALGQGPQFIFQYYEEEERQRGNFPDRFSGHQFPNYSSELNVNALLLGDSALYLCASSFPRDADTQYFGPGTRLTVL.

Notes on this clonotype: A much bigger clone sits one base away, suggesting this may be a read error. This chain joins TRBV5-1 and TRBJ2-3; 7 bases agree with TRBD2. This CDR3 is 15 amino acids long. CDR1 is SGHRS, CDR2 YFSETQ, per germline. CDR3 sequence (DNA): TGCGCCAGAAGCTTGACTAGCTTCAGCACAGATACGCAGTATTTT. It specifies CARSLTSFSTDTQYF.

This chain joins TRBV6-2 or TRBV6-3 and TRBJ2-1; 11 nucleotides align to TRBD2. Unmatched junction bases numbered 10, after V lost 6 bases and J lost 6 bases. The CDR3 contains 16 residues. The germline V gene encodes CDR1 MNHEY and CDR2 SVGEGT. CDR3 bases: TGTGCCAGCAGATCCACTAGCGGGAGTTCGCCCAATGAGCAGTTCTTC. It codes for CASRSTSGSSPNEQFF.

Here the CDR3 reads CSPEGQGTRETQYF. DNA for the CDR3: TGCAGCCCTGAGGGACAGGGGACTCGGGAGACCCAGTACTTC. The chain employs TRBV29-1 and TRBJ2-5, with TRBD1 identical over 10 bases. V lost 8 bases, J lost 5 bases, and 11 bases stayed unmatched. Looked up from germline, CDR1 is SQVTM and CDR2 is ANQGSEA. The CDR3 totals 14 residues. Combining the CDR3 with reference TRBV29-1 and TRBJ2-5 gives the whole variable domain SAVISQKPSRDICQRGTSLTIQCQVDSQVTMMFWYRQQPGQSLTLIATANQGSEATYESGFVIDKFPISRPNLTFSTLTVSNMSPEDSSIYLCSPEGQGTRETQYFGPGTRLLVL.

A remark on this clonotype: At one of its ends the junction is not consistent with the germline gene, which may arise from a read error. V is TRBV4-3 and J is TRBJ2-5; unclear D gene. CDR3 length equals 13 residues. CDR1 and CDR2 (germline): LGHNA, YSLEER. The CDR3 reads CANSQVVGSTQYF. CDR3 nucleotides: TGCGCCAACAGCCAAGTTGTTGGATCGACCCAGTACTTC.

The CDR3, as DNA: TGCAGCGTTGAATTGACGAGCTACGAGCAGTACTTC. This gives the protein CSVELTSYEQYF. The J gene is TRBJ2-7, the V gene TRBV29-1; D not resolved. The V gene's germline CDR1 is SQVTM and CDR2 ANQGSEA. The CDR3 extends over 12 amino acids. Trimming took off 2 bases at V and 3 bases at J, with 8 bases between the two ends.

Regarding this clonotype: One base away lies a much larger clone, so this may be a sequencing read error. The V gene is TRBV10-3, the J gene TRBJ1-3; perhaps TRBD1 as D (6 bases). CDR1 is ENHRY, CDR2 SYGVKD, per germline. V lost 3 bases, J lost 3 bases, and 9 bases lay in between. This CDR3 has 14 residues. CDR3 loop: CAISDWTDGNTIYF. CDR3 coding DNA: TGTGCCATCAGTGATTGGACAGATGGAAACACCATATATTTT.

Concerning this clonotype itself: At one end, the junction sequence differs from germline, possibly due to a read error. CDR3 sequence: CAGSPLAGGLGSYNEQFF. The CDR3 nucleotides read TGTGCCGGCAGCCCTCTGGCGGGAGGCCTAGGCTCCTACAATGAGCAGTTCTTC. This chain joins TRBV12-3 or TRBV12-4 and TRBJ2-1, with 8 bases matching TRBD2. CDR3 length: 18 residues.

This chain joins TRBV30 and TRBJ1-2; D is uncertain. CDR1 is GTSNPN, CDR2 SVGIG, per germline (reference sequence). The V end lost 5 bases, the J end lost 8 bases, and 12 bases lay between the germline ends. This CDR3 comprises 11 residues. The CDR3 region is CAWGRTRGYTF. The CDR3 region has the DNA TGTGCCTGGGGTAGGACCCGGGGCTACACCTTC.

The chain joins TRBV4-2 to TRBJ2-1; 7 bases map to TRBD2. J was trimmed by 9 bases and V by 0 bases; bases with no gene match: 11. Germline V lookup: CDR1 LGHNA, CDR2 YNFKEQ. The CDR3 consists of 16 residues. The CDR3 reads CASSQDRASGASEQFF. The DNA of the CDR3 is TGTGCCAGCAGCCAAGATAGGGCTAGCGGAGCCTCTGAGCAGTTCTTC.

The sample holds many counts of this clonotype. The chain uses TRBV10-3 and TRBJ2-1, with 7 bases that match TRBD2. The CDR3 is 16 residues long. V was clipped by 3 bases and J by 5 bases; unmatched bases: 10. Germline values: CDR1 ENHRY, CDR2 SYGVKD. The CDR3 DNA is TGTGCCATCAGTGATCCAGCGGGACCCCACCACAATGAGCAGTTCTTC. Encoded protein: CAISDPAGPHHNEQFF.

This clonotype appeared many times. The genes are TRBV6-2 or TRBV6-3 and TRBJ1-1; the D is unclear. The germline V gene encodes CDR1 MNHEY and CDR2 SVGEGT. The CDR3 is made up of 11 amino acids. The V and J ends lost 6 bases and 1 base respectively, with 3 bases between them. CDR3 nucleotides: TGTGCCAGCAGAACGAACACTGAAGCTTTCTTT. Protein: CASRTNTEAFF.

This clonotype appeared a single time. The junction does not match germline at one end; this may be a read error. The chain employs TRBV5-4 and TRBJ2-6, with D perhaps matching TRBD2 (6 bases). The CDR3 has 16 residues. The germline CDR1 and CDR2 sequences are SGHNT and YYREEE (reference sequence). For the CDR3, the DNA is TGTGCCACCAGCCCCGAAGTCCTCGGAGGGGTCAACGTCCTGACTTTC. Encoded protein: CATSPEVLGGVNVLTF. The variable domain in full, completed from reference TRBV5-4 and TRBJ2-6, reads ETGVTQSPTHLIKTRGQQVTLRCSSQSGHNTVSWYQQALGQGPQFIFQYYREEENGRGNFPPRFSGLQFPNYSSELNVNALELDDSALYLCATSPEVLGGVNVLTFGAGSRLTVL.

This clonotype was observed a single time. The CDR3 bases are TGTGCCAGCAGTGGATCCTTGTCTGTTAATGAGCAGTTCTTC. Its translation: CASSGSLSVNEQFF. The V call is TRBV25-1, the J call TRBJ2-1; D call uncertain. The CDR3 has 14 amino acids. V lost 4 bases, J lost 7 bases, and 14 bases lay in between. Germline V gene lookup returns CDR1 MGHDK and CDR2 SYGVNS.

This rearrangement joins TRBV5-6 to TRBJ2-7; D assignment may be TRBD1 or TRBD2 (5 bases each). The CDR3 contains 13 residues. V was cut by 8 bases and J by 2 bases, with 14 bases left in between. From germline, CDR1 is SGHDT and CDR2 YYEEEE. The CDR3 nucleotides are TGTGCCAGTAGCCGGGACGCAGCCTACGAGCAGTACTTC. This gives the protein CASSRDAAYEQYF.

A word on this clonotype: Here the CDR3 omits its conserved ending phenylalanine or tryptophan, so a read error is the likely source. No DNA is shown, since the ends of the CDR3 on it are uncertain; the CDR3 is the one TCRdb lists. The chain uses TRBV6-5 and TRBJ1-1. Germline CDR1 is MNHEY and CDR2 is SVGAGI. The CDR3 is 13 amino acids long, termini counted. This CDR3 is CASSPPAALEVFS.

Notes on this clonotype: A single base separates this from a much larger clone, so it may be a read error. In DNA, the CDR3 is TGTGCCAGCAGTTTATATTCCCACAACGAGCAGTACTTC. Amino acids: CASSLYSHNEQYF. V gene TRBV12-3 or TRBV12-4 combines with J gene TRBJ2-7; D is undetermined. The CDR3 covers 13 residues. The germline V and J ends were trimmed by 2 bases and 5 bases, with 10 bases remaining between them.

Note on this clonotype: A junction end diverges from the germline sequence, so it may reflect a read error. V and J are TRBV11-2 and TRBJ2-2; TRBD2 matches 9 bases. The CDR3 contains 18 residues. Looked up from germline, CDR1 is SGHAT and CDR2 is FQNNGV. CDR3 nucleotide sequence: TGTGCCAGCAGCCCTCAAGTGGGTCTAGCGGGAAACACCGTGGAGCTGTTTTTT. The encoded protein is CASSPQVGLAGNTVELFF.

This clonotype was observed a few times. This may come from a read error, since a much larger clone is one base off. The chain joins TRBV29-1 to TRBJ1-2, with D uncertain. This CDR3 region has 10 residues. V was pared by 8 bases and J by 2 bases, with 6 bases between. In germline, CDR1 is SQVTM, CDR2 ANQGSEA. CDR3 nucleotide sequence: TGCAGCATGAGCAACTATGGCTACACCTTC. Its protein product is CSMSNYGYTF. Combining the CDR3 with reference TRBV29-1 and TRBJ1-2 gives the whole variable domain SAVISQKPSRDICQRGTSLTIQCQVDSQVTMMFWYRQQPGQSLTLIATANQGSEATYESGFVIDKFPISRPNLTFSTLTVSNMSPEDSSIYLCSMSNYGYTFGSGTRLTVV.

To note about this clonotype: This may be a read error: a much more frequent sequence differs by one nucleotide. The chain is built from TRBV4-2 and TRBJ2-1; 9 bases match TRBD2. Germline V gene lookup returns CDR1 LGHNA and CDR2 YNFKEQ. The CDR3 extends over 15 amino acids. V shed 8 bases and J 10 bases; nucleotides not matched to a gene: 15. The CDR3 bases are TGTGCCAGCTCTACACCGGGACTAGCCATCAAAGAGCAGTTCTTC. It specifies CASSTPGLAIKEQFF.

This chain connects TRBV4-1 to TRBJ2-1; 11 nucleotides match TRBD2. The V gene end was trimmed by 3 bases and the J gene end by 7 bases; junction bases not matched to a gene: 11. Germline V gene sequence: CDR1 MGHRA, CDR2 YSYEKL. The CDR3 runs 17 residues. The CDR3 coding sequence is TGCGCCAGCAGCCAGGACCCCCTAGCGGGAGGAGAGAATGAGCAGTTCTTC. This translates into CASSQDPLAGGENEQFF.

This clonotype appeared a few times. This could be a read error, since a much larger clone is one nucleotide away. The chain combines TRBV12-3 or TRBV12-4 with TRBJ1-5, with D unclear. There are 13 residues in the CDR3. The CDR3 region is CASRLKRNQPQHF. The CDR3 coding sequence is TGTGCCAGCCGTTTGAAGCGCAATCAGCCCCAGCATTTT.

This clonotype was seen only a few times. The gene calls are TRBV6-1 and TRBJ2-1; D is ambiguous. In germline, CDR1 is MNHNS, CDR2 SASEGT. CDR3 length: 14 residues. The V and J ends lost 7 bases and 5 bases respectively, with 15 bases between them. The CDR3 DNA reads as TGTGCCAGCAAGGTAACTTTTTGGAACAATGAGCAGTTCTTC. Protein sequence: CASKVTFWNNEQFF.

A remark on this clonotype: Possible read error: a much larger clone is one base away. The CDR3 region has the DNA TGTGCCAGCAGCCTCACTAGCAGGGAGACCCAGTACTTC. This encodes CASSLTSRETQYF. The rearrangement uses TRBV12-3 or TRBV12-4 and TRBJ2-5, with D maybe TRBD2 (6 bases). The CDR3 contains 13 residues. V was shortened by 6 bases and J by 5 bases, with 13 bases between the two germline ends.

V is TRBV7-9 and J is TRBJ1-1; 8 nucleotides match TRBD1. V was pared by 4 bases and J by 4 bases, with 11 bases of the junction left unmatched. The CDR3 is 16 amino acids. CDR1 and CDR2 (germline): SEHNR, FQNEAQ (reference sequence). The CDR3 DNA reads TGTGCCAGCAGCTCCGGATTTTGGACAGGGAGCACTGAAGCTTTCTTT. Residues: CASSSGFWTGSTEAFF. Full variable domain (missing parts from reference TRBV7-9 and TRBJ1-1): DTGVSQNPRHKITKRGQNVTFRCDPISEHNRLYWYRQTLGQGPEFLTYFQNEAQLEKSRLLSDRFSAERPKGSFSTLEIQRTEQGDSAMYLCASSSGFWTGSTEAFFGQGTRLTVV.

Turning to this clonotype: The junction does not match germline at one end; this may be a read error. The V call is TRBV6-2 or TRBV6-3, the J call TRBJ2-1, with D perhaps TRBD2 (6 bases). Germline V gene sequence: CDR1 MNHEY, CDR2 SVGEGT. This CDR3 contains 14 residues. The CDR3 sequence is CASRPGLLPYEQLF. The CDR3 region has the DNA TGTGCCAGCAGGCCGGGACTCCTACCTTATGAGCAGCTCTTC.